Here is one T cell receptor beta chain with its context. The target antigen is unknown. TCR beta CDR3 regions were amplified from RNA transcripts. RT-PCR was first run with HTBI primers, then multiplex PCR in a second round. One entry per CDR3 protein, called by TCRdb with MiXCR from the multiplex PCR reads. The table records about 150,000 distinct CDR3 sequences, 30% to 45% of them present only once. V was trimmed by 4 bases and J by 0 bases, leaving 9 bases between them. The CDR3 is made up of 13 amino acids. The germline gives CDR1 DFQATT, CDR2 SNEGSKA (reference sequence). This specimen comes from a study of Graves' ophthalmopathy and Graves' hyperthyroidism. Study results and caveats: The model predicted progression of ophthalmopathy with a sensitivity of more than 60%, and its specificity was under 75%.

The sequence was collected from a woman in her 40s with Graves' ophthalmopathy. J is TRBJ1-1 and V is TRBV20-1; no firm D call. The sample consisted of peripheral blood. This chain's CDR3 is CSANGPMNTEAFF. CDR3 sequence (DNA): TGCAGTGCTAACGGCCCCATGAACACTGAAGCTTTCTTT.